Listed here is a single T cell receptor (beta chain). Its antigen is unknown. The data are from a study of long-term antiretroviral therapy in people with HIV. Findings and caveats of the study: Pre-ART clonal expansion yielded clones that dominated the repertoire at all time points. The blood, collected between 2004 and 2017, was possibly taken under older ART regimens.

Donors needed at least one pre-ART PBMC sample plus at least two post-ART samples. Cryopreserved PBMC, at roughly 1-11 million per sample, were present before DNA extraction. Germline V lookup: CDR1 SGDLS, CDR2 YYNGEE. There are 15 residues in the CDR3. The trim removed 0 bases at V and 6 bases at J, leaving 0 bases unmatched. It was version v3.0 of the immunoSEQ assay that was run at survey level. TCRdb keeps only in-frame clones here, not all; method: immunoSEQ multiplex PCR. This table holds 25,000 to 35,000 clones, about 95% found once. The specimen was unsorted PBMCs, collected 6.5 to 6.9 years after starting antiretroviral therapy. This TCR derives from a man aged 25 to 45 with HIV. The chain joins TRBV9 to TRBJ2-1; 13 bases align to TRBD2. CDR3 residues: CASSVGTSGGNEQFF. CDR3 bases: TGTGCCAGCAGCGTAGGGACTAGCGGGGGCAATGAGCAGTTCTTC.